This is a list of T cell receptor beta chains from one sample in a study of cytomegalovirus exposure and HLA in healthy donors. Measured with immunoSEQ multiplex PCR; TCRdb has only the in-frame clones, and not every one. Of roughly 100,000 clones listed, around 75% are singletons. The specimen sequenced was PBMCs. Receptor source: a male donor in good health and CMV-seropositive. CDR3s include the opening cysteine and the closing phenylalanine or tryptophan. A D gene is named only where the DNA matches it firmly. For some rows the clone size is stated as once, few or many, or as a class when expanded; others skip it.

>TRBV9|NA|NA|TRBJ1-1
TGTGCCAGCAGCGTAGTAGCAGCGGGAGGGGCGTTCACTGAAGCTTTCTTT
CASSVVAAGGAFTEAFF
>TRBV9|NA|NA|TRBJ2-3
TGTGCCAGCAGCGTTCTAGATACGCAGTATTTT
CASSVLDTQYF
>TRBV9|NA|TRBD1|TRBJ1-3
TGTGCCAGCAGCGAGAACAGGGGTTCTGGAAACACCATATATTTT
CASSENRGSGNTIYF
>TRBV2|NA|TRBD2|TRBJ2-7
TGTGCCAGCAGTTACCTCCGGGAGGGGAGTCTGTACGAGCAGTACTTC
CASSYLREGSLYEQYF
>TRBV29-1|once|NA|TRBJ2-2
TGCAGCGTCAGGGGCCAAACCGGGGAGCTGTTTTTT
CSVRGQTGELFF
>TRBV28|NA|NA|TRBJ2-3
TGTGCCAGCAGTTTCCTTAGAGCCCCAGATACGCAGTATTTT
CASSFLRAPDTQYF
>TRBV7-2|NA|TRBD1|TRBJ2-7
TGTGCCAGCGCGGGCTTAAGGGGGCGTTACGAGCAGTACTTC
CASAGLRGRYEQYF
>TRBV7-2|NA|NA|TRBJ1-3
TGTGCCAGCAAGCCCAGGCTCTCTGGAAACACCATATATTTT
CASKPRLSGNTIYF
>TRBV20-1|NA|NA|TRBJ1-2
TGCAGTGCTAGGGTGGGGAGAGGCTACACCTTC
CSARVGRGYTF
>TRBV19|few|TRBD1|TRBJ2-7
TGTGCCAGTAGTAGCGTCGTTGGACAGGGGTCCCACGAGCAGTACTTC
CASSSVVGQGSHEQYF
>TRBV6-5|NA|NA|TRBJ1-6
TGTGCCAGCAGTTACTCAGGCCCCTCAGGGGATCCCCTCCACTTT
CASSYSGPSGDPLHF
>TRBV4-3|NA|NA|TRBJ1-1
TGCGCCAGCAGCCATACAGGGAGGGACACTGAAGCTTTCTTT
CASSHTGRDTEAFF
>TRBV5-1|NA|NA|TRBJ1-5
TGCGCCAGCAGCCCGGACAGCAGGAATCAGCCCCAGCATTTT
CASSPDSRNQPQHF
>TRBV28|NA|TRBD1|TRBJ2-7
TGTGCCAGCAATATAGCCGGGACAGGGGGCAGCGAGCAGTACTTC
CASNIAGTGGSEQYF
>TRBV5-1|NA|NA|TRBJ1-4
TGCGCCAGCACTGGCCAGGGGTTGGAAAAACTGTTTTTT
CASTGQGLEKLFF
>TRBV27|NA|TRBD1|TRBJ2-7
TGTGCCAGCAGTTCCTCGGACAGGGCCTACGAGCAGTACTTC
CASSSSDRAYEQYF
>TRBV4-3|NA|NA|TRBJ2-7
TGCGCCAGCAGCCAAGATTTGGGGCCGCAGTACTTC
CASSQDLGPQYF
>TRBV28|NA|TRBD1|TRBJ1-4
TGTGCCAGCAGTTTGGGACAGGGCCATGAAAAACTGTTTTTT
CASSLGQGHEKLFF
>TRBV7-9|NA|TRBD2|TRBJ2-3
TGTGCCAGCAGCTTCGGACTAGCGGGGAGCACAGATACGCAGTATTTT
CASSFGLAGSTDTQYF
>TRBV5-6|NA|NA|TRBJ2-5
TGTGCCAGCAGCTTGGCGGCGGCGGAGACCCAGTACTTC
CASSLAAAETQYF
>TRBV27|NA|NA|TRBJ1-1
TGTGCCAGCAGTTTTTCGGGGTCAGCCACTGAAGCTTTCTTT
CASSFSGSATEAFF
>TRBV15|NA|NA|TRBJ1-4
TGTGCCACCAGCACCCGGGACACCGCTGAAAAACTGTTTTTT
CATSTRDTAEKLFF
>TRBV7-3|NA|TRBD2|TRBJ2-1
TGTGCCAGCAGCTTATCCAGCGGGAGATCAATGAGTGAGCAGTTCTTC
CASSLSSGRSMSEQFF
>TRBV6-1|NA|NA|TRBJ1-1
TGTGCCAGCACCTTACCTACAGGATCTAACACTGAAGCTTTCTTT
CASTLPTGSNTEAFF
>TRBV4-3|NA|NA|TRBJ2-6
TGCGCCAGCAGCCAAGTCGGGTCATATGGGGCCAACGTCCTGACTTTC
CASSQVGSYGANVLTF
>TRBV29-1|NA|TRBD1|TRBJ1-4
TGCAGCGTCCGTCCCGGGACAGGGGCTAATGAAAAACTGTTTTTT
CSVRPGTGANEKLFF
>TRBV7-2|few|TRBD1|TRBJ1-2
TGTGCCAGCAGCACCACTCCGACAGGGGGGACCCATGGCTACACCTTC
CASSTTPTGGTHGYTF
>TRBV7-9|NA|NA|TRBJ2-4
TGTGCCAGCACCCATAGACTAGCCAAAAACATTCAGTACTTC
CASTHRLAKNIQYF
>TRBV28|few|NA|TRBJ1-1
TGTGCCAGCATCGACAGCCGTGAAGCTTTCTTT
CASIDSREAFF
>TRBV7-9|few|TRBD1|TRBJ1-1
TGTGCCAGCACCAAACAGGGGGAGGGCACTGAAGCTTTCTTT
CASTKQGEGTEAFF
>TRBV28|NA|TRBD2|TRBJ2-5
TGTGCCAGCAGTCTCCCCGGGACTACAAAAGAGACCCAGTACTTC
CASSLPGTTKETQYF
>TRBV2|NA|TRBD2|TRBJ2-6
TGTGCCAGCAGTCCCAGACTAGCGGGGGCCCTCTCTGGGGCCAACGTCCTGACTTTC
CASSPRLAGALSGANVLTF
>TRBV27|once|TRBD1|TRBJ2-7
TGTGCCAGCAGCCGTAACAGGGGTACCTACGAGCAGTACTTC
CASSRNRGTYEQYF
>TRBV28|NA|TRBD1|TRBJ1-2
TGTGCCAGCAGTTCCCAGGGGGTTGCTAACTATGGCTACACCTTC
CASSSQGVANYGYTF
>TRBV19|few|TRBD2|TRBJ2-7
TGTGCCACCAAAATAGCGGGGAGCTCCTACGAGCAGTACTTC
CATKIAGSSYEQYF
>TRBV4-3|NA|TRBD2|TRBJ2-1
TGCGCCAGCAGCCAAAGGACTAGCGGGTACAATGAGCAGTTCTTC
CASSQRTSGYNEQFF
>TRBV16|NA|NA|TRBJ2-5
TGTGCCAGCAGCCAGGACATAGAGACCCAGTACTTC
CASSQDIETQYF
>TRBV7-3|NA|TRBD1|TRBJ2-3
TGTGCCAGCAGCCCCGGGCGGACAGGGGCCCCCCTGGTGAGGGCAGATACGCAGTATTTT
CASSPGRTGAPLVRADTQYF
>TRBV28|once|NA|TRBJ2-7
TGTGCCGCGCACGGGAATTCCTACGAGCAGTACTTC
CAAHGNSYEQYF
>TRBV2|NA|NA|TRBJ1-1
TGTGCCAGCCTCTTTGGGGGCCAGGGAAACACTGAAGCTTTCTTT
CASLFGGQGNTEAFF
>TRBV2|NA|NA|TRBJ1-1
TGTGCCAGCAGTGAATGGGTAGGGAGAGCTTTCTTT
CASSEWVGRAFF
>TRBV2|once|NA|TRBJ1-5
TGTGCCAGCGGGAACGGGGGGGCTAATCAGCCCCAGCATTTT
CASGNGGANQPQHF
>TRBV5-4|NA|TRBD1|TRBJ2-7
TGTGCCAGCAGCCGGCCGGGACAGTCCTACGAGCAGTACTTC
CASSRPGQSYEQYF
>TRBV2|once|TRBD2|TRBJ2-3
TGTGCCAGCAGTGAACTAGCGGGAGGGCCGGCAGATACGCAGTATTTT
CASSELAGGPADTQYF
>TRBV7-9|once|TRBD1|TRBJ1-2
TGTGCCAGCAGCATCGAACAGGGGACGTCTGGCTACACCTTC
CASSIEQGTSGYTF
>TRBV6-5|NA|TRBD2|TRBJ2-7
TGTGCCAGCAGTTACCGGGGCGGGGGGGCCTACGAGCAGTACTTC
CASSYRGGGAYEQYF
>TRBV6-6|NA|NA|TRBJ2-7
TGTGCCATCGGAGGATTTAGCTCCTACGAGCAGTACTTC
CAIGGFSSYEQYF
>TRBV29-1|few|NA|TRBJ2-1
TGCAGCGTTGAAGAAGTCGGGTACAATGAGCAGTTCTTC
CSVEEVGYNEQFF
>TRBV6-4|NA|NA|TRBJ1-6
TGTGCCAGCAGCTTACAAACAGGGTCCCCCCTCCACTTT
CASSLQTGSPLHF
>TRBV6-5|NA|TRBD2|TRBJ2-1
TGTGCCAGCAGTAGCGGGACCTCCTACAATGAGCAGTTCTTC
CASSSGTSYNEQFF
>TRBV6-9|NA|NA|TRBJ2-7
TGTGCCAGCAGTTTCCGACAGCCGGCCTACGAGCAGTACTTC
CASSFRQPAYEQYF
>TRBV5-4|NA|NA|TRBJ1-4
TGTGCCAGCAGCTTGGGCGGGGAAAGAGGTGGAGAAAAACTGTTTTTT
CASSLGGERGGEKLFF
>TRBV6-6|NA|NA|TRBJ1-5
TGTGCCAGCAGTTACCAGGGGATGGGCAATCAGCCCCAGCATTTT
CASSYQGMGNQPQHF
>TRBV28|NA|NA|TRBJ1-1
TGTGCCAGCTCCGGGACACACAAATACTCGGGGCAGTTCACTGAAGCTTTCTTT
CASSGTHKYSGQFTEAFF
>TRBV25-1|NA|TRBD1|TRBJ1-4
TGTGCCAGCAGTGACGTCCCATTTAGGACAGGAACTCATGAAAAACTGTTTTTT
CASSDVPFRTGTHEKLFF